This TCR beta chain was sequenced during a study of cytomegalovirus exposure and HLA in healthy donors. The PCR had 60 Vbeta and 13 Jbeta primers. Some clones are missing from TCRdb's copy, which holds only in-frame ones; the method was immunoSEQ multiplex PCR. The sample holds 150,000 to 200,000 clones; around three quarters are singletons and the top ten take less than 2%. These donors, healthy bone marrow donors, were studied. Although they were nominally healthy when sampled, donors likely had unrecorded immune exposures. Trimming took 5 bases from V and 7 from J; bases not matched to a gene: 17. Germline CDR1 reads SGHTA; CDR2 reads FQGTGA. The CDR3 sequence is 17 residues long. This clone is a singleton in its sample.

The chain uses TRBV7-3 and TRBJ2-7, with 10 bases that match TRBD1. This clonotype originated in a woman aged 25-40 years in good health and CMV-seronegative. Sequencing used PBMCs. This CDR3 is CASSPSVRGTGAGEQYF. In DNA, the CDR3 is TGTGCCAGCAGCCCCAGTGTTAGGGGGACAGGGGCAGGGGAGCAGTACTTC.